Below, 14 T cell receptor beta chains from the same sample are listed, as sequenced in a study of shared clonotypes between healthy human individuals. The protocol was immunoSEQ multiplex PCR, while the TCRdb copy is restricted to in-frame clones and leaves out a portion. The sample contains 2 million to 2.5 million clones, approximately 94% of which appear only once. The sequencing sample was made of naive CD4+ T cells sorted from blood. The sample's subset: CD45RA+ positively selected. The receptors derive from a man between 18 and 29 years old in good health.

V gene TRBV5-1 combines with J gene TRBJ2-2; D might be TRBD1 (7 bases). CDR3 length: 16 amino acids. Germline loops: CDR1 SGHRS, CDR2 YFSETQ. The V and J ends lost 4 bases and 4 bases respectively, with 17 bases between them. Here the CDR3 reads CASSPDPGGSTGELFF. CDR3 coding DNA: TGCGCCAGCAGCCCGGACCCAGGGGGGTCCACCGGGGAGCTGTTTTTT.

About this clone itself: This CDR3 fails to terminate in the conserved phenylalanine or tryptophan, so it likely reflects a read error. It is unclear where the CDR3 begins or ends on the DNA, so no DNA is shown, and the CDR3 is as TCRdb lists it. The chain is built from TRBV21-1 and TRBJ1-6; the table's D gene call, TRBD1, was not cross checked with the DNA. TRBV21-1 is termed a pseudogene. The CDR3 numbers 11 amino acids, ends counted. CDR3 residues: CASSPGQALKS.

The rearrangement links TRBV10-3 to TRBJ2-1, with 11 bases matching TRBD2. The CDR3 runs 15 residues. The germline CDR1 and CDR2 sequences are ENHRY and SYGVKD. With 8 bases clipped from V and 3 bases from J, the junction kept 6 bases outside the gene matches. The CDR3 sequence is CAIRPSGGNYNEQFF. In DNA, the CDR3 is TGTGCCATCCGACCTAGCGGGGGGAACTACAATGAGCAGTTCTTC.

The chain carries TRBV6-5 and TRBJ2-3, with D tentatively TRBD2 (5 bases). V was clipped by 8 bases and J by 1 base, with 10 bases between them. CDR3 length: 13 amino acids. Looked up from germline, CDR1 is MNHEY and CDR2 is SVGAGI. The CDR3 is CASQPGGTDTQYF. The DNA of the CDR3 is TGTGCCAGCCAACCCGGGGGCACAGATACGCAGTATTTT.

This chain links TRBV30 with TRBJ1-4; possible D gene TRBD1, 5 bases. The V gene lost 0 bases and the J gene lost 4 bases, with 21 bases spanning the gap. The germline V gene has CDR1 GTSNPN and CDR2 SVGIG (reference sequence). The CDR3 has 18 amino acids. This CDR3 reads CAWSVGLSLQGLNEKLFF. DNA for the CDR3: TGTGCCTGGAGTGTAGGACTAAGCCTCCAGGGCCTTAATGAAAAACTGTTTTTT. Full variable domain (remainder filled in from reference TRBV30 and TRBJ1-4): SQTIHQWPATLVQPVGSPLSLECTVEGTSNPNLYWYRQAAGRGLQLLFYSVGIGQISSEVPQNLSASRPQDRQFILSSKKLLLSDSGFYLCAWSVGLSLQGLNEKLFFGSGTQLSVL.

The chain links TRBV6-1 to TRBJ1-2, with D uncertain. V was pared by 7 bases and J by 3 bases, with 15 bases between. Germline lookup yields CDR1 MNHNS and CDR2 SASEGT. The CDR3 is 14 residues long. The CDR3 nucleotides read TGTGCCAGCACGTCTCCGGGCGTCGACTATGGCTACACCTTC. Its translation: CASTSPGVDYGYTF.

The CDR3: CASSYSPDNSPLHF. CDR3 sequence (DNA): TGTGCCAGCAGTTACTCTCCCGATAATTCACCCCTCCACTTT. This rearrangement joins TRBV6-5 to TRBJ1-6, with no clear D. This CDR3 region has 14 residues. CDR1 and CDR2 (germline): MNHEY, SVGAGI. Trimming pared 0 bases from V and 5 bases from J, leaving 5 bases between.

The rearrangement uses TRBV29-1 and TRBJ2-1; D perhaps matches TRBD1 (6 bases). The CDR3 runs to 13 residues. Looked up from germline, CDR1 is SQVTM and CDR2 is ANQGSEA. V was pared by 8 bases and J by 2 bases, with 13 bases between. CDR3 DNA sequence: TGCAGCCATCCAGGGGACACCTACAATGAGCAGTTCTTC. This gives the protein CSHPGDTYNEQFF.

The rearrangement joins TRBV13 to TRBJ1-2; D gene ambiguous. There are 16 residues in the CDR3. The V and J ends lost 5 bases and 1 base respectively, with 17 bases between them. The germline gives CDR1 PRHDT, CDR2 FYEKMQ (reference sequence). The CDR3 here is CASSILDRAFNYGYTF. The CDR3 region has the DNA TGTGCCAGCAGCATCTTGGACCGGGCGTTTAACTATGGCTACACCTTC.

V and J are TRBV10-1 and TRBJ1-4, with D possibly matching TRBD1 (6 bases). CDR1 is WNHNN, CDR2 SYGVQD, per germline (reference sequence). CDR3 length: 14 residues. Trimming pared 5 bases from V and 0 bases from J, leaving 7 bases between. DNA for the CDR3: TGCGCCAGCAGTACAGGGTCAACTAATGAAAAACTGTTTTTT. Encoded protein: CASSTGSTNEKLFF.

V and J are TRBV29-1 and TRBJ2-5; 7 bases agree with TRBD1. The trim removed 6 bases at V and 1 base at J, leaving 8 bases unmatched. The CDR3 extends over 14 amino acids. From germline, CDR1 is SQVTM and CDR2 ANQGSEA. In DNA, the CDR3 is TGCAGCGTGAAAAGTGGGACAGCCCAAGAGACCCAGTACTTC. Translating gives CSVKSGTAQETQYF.

The chain recombines TRBV7-8 with TRBJ2-7; TRBD2 agrees at 9 bases. V dropped 5 bases and J dropped 2; count of bases not matched to a gene: 16. The CDR3 length is 18 residues. Germline-derived CDR1 and CDR2 are SGHVS and FQNEAQ. The CDR3 is CASSPGKVAGGRTYEQYF. Here the CDR3 DNA reads TGTGCCAGCAGCCCTGGGAAAGTGGCGGGAGGGCGTACCTACGAGCAGTACTTC.

This rearrangement joins TRBV2 to TRBJ2-7; the match to TRBD1 covers 8 bases. The trim removed 6 bases at V and 1 base at J, leaving 8 bases unmatched. Germline assignment: CDR1 SNHLY and CDR2 FYNNEI. The CDR3 consists of 15 residues. CDR3 in DNA: TGTGCCAGCAGCCGATCAGGGGGCGCATCCTACGAGCAGTACTTC. Residues: CASSRSGGASYEQYF. Together with reference TRBV2 and TRBJ2-7, the CDR3 gives the full variable domain: EPEVTQTPSHQVTQMGQEVILRCVPISNHLYFYWYRQILGQKVEFLVSFYNNEISEKSEIFDDQFSVERPDGSNFTLKIRSTKLEDSAMYFCASSRSGGASYEQYFGPGTRLTVT.

Notes on this clone: This sample also contains other DNA sequences that code for the same CDR3. The chain links TRBV6-1 to TRBJ2-7, with 7 bases identical to TRBD1. V shed 6 bases and J 3 bases; nucleotides not matched to a gene: 8. This CDR3 has 14 residues. In germline, CDR1 is MNHNS, CDR2 SASEGT. CDR3 bases: TGTGCCAGCAGCGACCGACAGGGTGGCTACGAGCAGTACTTC. Encoded protein: CASSDRQGGYEQYF.